The rows below give T cell receptor beta chains drawn from one sample of a study of blood T cell repertoires in COVID-19. Produced via immunoSEQ multiplex PCR; TCRdb's table is partial and in-frame only. The table records around 400,000 clones, 80% to 90% of them present only once. The specimen sequenced was peripheral blood. The source of these receptors is a woman in her 30s with COVID-19, enrolled during active disease. CDR3s include the opening cysteine and the closing phenylalanine or tryptophan. The D gene is left open where the match is weak. Clone size is stated in some rows and not others, as once, few, many or a class when expanded.

TRBJ1-6 few TRBD1 TRBV6-5 15 CASRRDRGDYSPLHF TGTGCCAGCAGGCGGGACAGGGGTGACTACTCACCCCTCCACTTT
TRBJ1-4 - TRBD1 TRBV28 15 CASSFGGTGIEKLFF TGTGCCAGCAGTTTTGGAGGGACAGGGATAGAAAAACTGTTTTTT
TRBJ2-7 - - TRBV6-2/TRBV6-3 17 CASSSTRLPGYAGEQYF TGTGCCAGCAGTTCCACTCGACTTCCGGGATACGCCGGCGAGCAGTACTTC
TRBJ1-4 - - TRBV3-1/TRBV3-2 16 CASSQDLRAHNEKLFF TGTGCCAGCAGCCAAGATCTGAGGGCACATAATGAAAAACTGTTTTTT
TRBJ2-5 - TRBD2 TRBV5-6 13 CASSFGEGETQYF TGTGCCAGCAGCTTCGGGGAGGGAGAGACCCAGTACTTC
TRBJ2-1 - - TRBV9 14 CASSVASSYNEQFF TGTGCCAGCAGCGTAGCTAGCTCCTACAATGAGCAGTTCTTC
TRBJ2-1 - TRBD2 TRBV5-1 15 CASSPGGPSYNEQFF TGCGCCAGCAGCCCGGGGGGTCCCTCCTACAATGAGCAGTTCTTC
TRBJ2-7 - TRBD2 TRBV4-2 16 CASSQVILAGPKEQYF TGTGCCAGCAGCCAGGTGATTCTAGCGGGGCCCAAGGAGCAGTACTTC
TRBJ2-5 - - TRBV4-3 16 CASSRKRVGGQETQYF TGCGCCAGCAGCCGCAAGAGGGTGGGGGGACAAGAGACCCAGTACTTC
TRBJ2-7 - TRBD1 TRBV6-2/TRBV6-3 15 CASSSPDRGRYEQYF TGTGCCAGCAGTTCCCCGGACAGGGGGCGGTACGAGCAGTACTTC